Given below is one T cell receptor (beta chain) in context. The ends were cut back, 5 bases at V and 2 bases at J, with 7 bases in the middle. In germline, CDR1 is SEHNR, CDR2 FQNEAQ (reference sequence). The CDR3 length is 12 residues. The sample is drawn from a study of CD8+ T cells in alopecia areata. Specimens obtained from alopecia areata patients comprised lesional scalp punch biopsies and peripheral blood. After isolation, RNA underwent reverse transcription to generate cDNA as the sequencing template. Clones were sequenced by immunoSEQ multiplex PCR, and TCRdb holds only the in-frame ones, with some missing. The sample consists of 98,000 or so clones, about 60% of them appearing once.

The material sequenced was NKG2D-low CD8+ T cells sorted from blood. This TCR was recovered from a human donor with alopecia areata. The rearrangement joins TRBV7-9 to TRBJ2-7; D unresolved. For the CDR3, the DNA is TGTGCCAGCAGCACCAAGACCTACGAGCAGTACTTC. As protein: CASSTKTYEQYF. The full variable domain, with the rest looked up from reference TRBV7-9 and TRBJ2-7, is DTGVSQNPRHKITKRGQNVTFRCDPISEHNRLYWYRQTLGQGPEFLTYFQNEAQLEKSRLLSDRFSAERPKGSFSTLEIQRTEQGDSAMYLCASSTKTYEQYFGPGTRLTVT.